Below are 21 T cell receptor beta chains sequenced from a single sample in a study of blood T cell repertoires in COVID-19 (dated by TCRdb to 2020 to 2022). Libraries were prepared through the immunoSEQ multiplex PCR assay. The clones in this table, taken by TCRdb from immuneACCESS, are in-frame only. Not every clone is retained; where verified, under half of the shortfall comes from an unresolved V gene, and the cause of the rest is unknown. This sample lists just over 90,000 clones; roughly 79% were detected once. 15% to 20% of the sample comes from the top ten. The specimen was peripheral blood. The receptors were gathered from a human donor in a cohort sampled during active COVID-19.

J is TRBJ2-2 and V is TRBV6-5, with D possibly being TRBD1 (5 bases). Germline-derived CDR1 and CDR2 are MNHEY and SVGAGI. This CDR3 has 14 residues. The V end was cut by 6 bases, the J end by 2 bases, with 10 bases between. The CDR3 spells CASSLRVNTGELFF. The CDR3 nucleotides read TGTGCCAGCAGCCTCAGGGTAAACACCGGGGAGCTGTTTTTT.

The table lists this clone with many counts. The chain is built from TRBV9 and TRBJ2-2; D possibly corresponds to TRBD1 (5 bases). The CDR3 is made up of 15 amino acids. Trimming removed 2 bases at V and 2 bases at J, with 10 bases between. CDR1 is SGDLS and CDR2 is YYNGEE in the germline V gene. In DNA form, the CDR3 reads TGTGCCAGCAGCGTTTATGACAGAAACACCGGGGAGCTGTTTTTT. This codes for CASSVYDRNTGELFF. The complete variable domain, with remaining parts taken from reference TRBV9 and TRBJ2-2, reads DSGVTQTPKHLITATGQRVTLRCSPRSGDLSVYWYQQSLDQGLQFLIQYYNGEERAKGNILERFSAQQFPDLHSELNLSSLELGDSALYFCASSVYDRNTGELFFGEGSRLTVL.

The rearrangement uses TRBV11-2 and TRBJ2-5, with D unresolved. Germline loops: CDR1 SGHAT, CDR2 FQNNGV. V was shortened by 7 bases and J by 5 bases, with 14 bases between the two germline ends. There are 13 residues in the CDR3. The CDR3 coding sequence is TGTGCCAGCACCCCGTTCGGGTTGGAGACCCAGTACTTC. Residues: CASTPFGLETQYF.

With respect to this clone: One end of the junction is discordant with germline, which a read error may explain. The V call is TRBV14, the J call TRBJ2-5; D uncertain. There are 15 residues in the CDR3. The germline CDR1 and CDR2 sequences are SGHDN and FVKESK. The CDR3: CASRQEGSASGTQYF. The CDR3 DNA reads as TGTGCCAGCAGACAAGAAGGAAGCGCTTCGGGGACCCAGTACTTC.

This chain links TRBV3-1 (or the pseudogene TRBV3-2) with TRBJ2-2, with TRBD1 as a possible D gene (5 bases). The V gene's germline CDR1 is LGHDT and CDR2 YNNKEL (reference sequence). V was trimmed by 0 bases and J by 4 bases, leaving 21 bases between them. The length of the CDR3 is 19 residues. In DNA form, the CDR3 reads TGTGCCAGCAGCCAAGAGTTGGGGTCGTCTACAGGTGGCACCGGGGAGCTGTTTTTT. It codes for CASSQELGSSTGGTGELFF.

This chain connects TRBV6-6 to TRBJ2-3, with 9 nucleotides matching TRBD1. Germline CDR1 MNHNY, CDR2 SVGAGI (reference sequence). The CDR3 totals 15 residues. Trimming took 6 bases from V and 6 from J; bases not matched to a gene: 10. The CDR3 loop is CASSKTGGDGDTQYF. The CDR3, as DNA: TGTGCCAGCAGCAAGACAGGGGGTGACGGGGATACGCAGTATTTT.

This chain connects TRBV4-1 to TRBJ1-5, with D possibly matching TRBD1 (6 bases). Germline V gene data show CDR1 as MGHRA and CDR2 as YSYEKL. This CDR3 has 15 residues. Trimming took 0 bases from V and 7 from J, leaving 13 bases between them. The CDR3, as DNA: TGCGCCAGCAGCCAAGATTCACAGGGTGGCCAGCCCCAGCATTTT. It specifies CASSQDSQGGQPQHF.

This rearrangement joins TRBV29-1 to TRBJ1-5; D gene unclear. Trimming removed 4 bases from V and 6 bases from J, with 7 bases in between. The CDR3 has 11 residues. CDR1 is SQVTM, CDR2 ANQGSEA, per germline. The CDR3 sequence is CSVGEGQPQHF. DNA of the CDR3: TGCAGCGTTGGGGAGGGTCAGCCCCAGCATTTT.

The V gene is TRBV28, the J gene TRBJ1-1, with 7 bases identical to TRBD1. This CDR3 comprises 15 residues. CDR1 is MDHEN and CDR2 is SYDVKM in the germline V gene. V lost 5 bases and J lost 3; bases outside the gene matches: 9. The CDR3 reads CASSRAGGLYTEAFF. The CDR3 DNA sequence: TGTGCCAGCAGTAGAGCAGGGGGGTTATACACTGAAGCTTTCTTT.

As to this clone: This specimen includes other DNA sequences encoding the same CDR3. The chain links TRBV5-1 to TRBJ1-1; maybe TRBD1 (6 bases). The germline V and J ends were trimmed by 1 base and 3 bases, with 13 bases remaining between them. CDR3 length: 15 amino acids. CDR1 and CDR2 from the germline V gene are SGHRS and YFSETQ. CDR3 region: CASSLPGQGHTEAFF. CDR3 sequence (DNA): TGCGCCAGCAGCTTGCCCGGTCAGGGGCACACTGAAGCTTTCTTT.

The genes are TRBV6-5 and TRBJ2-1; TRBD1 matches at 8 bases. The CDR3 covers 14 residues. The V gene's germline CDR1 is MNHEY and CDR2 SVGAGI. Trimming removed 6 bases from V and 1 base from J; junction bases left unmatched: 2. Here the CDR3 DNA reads TGTGCCAGCAGGGGACAGGCGTCCTACAATGAGCAGTTCTTC. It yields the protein CASRGQASYNEQFF.

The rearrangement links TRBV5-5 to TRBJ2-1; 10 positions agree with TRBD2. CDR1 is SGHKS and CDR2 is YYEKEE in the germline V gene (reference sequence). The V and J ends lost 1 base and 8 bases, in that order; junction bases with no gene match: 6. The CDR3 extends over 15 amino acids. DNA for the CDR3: TGTGCCAGCAGCTTGCCTCTAGCGGGAGCCGATGAGCAGTTCTTC. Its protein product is CASSLPLAGADEQFF.

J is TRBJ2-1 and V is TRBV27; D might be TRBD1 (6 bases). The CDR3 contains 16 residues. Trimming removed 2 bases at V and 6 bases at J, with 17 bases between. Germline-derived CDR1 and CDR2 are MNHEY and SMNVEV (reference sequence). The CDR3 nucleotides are TGTGCCAGCAGTTTAGAAGGGACACTACAAGGCAATGAGCAGTTCTTC. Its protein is CASSLEGTLQGNEQFF.

CDR3 DNA: TGTGCCAGCAGCTTGACTAGCGGGAATTTTTATGAGCAGTTCTTC. This codes for CASSLTSGNFYEQFF. J is TRBJ2-1 and V is TRBV7-2; the match to TRBD2 covers 11 bases. V dropped 3 bases and J dropped 8; count of bases not matched to a gene: 6. Per the germline V gene, CDR1 is SGHTA and CDR2 is FQGNSA. The CDR3 runs to 15 residues.

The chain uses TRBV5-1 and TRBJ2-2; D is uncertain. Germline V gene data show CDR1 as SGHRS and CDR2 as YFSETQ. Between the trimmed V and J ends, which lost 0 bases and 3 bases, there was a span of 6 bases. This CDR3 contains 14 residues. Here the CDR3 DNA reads TGCGCCAGCAGCTTGGGAGTTGACACCGGGGAGCTGTTTTTT. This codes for CASSLGVDTGELFF.

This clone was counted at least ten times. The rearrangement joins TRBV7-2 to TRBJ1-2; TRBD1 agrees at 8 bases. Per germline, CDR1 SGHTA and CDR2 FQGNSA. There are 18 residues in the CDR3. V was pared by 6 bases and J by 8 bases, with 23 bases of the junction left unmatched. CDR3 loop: CASSRVGRQGPMSGGYTF. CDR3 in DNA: TGTGCCAGCAGTCGAGTCGGGCGACAGGGGCCCATGTCGGGGGGCTACACCTTC.

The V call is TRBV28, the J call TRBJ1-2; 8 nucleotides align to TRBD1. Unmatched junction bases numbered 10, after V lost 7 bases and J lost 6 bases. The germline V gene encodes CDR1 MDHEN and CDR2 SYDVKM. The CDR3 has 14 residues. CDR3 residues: CASITTGEGNGYTF. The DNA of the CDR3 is TGTGCCAGCATCACGACAGGGGAGGGGAATGGCTACACCTTC.

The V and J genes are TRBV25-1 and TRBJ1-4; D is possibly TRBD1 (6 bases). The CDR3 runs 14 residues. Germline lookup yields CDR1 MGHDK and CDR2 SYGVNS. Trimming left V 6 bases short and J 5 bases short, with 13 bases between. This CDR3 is CASSEGTWNEKLFF. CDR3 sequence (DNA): TGTGCCAGCAGCGAGGGGACATGGAATGAAAAACTGTTTTTT. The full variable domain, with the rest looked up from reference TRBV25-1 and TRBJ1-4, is EADIYQTPRYLVIGTGKKITLECSQTMGHDKMYWYQQDPGMELHLIHYSYGVNSTEKGDLSSESTVSRIRTEHFPLTLESARPSHTSQYLCASSEGTWNEKLFFGSGTQLSVL.

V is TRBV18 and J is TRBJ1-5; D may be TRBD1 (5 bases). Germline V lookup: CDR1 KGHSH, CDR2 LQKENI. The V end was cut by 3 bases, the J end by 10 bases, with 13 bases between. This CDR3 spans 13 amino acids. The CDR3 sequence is CASSPGGTEPQHF. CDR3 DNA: TGTGCCAGCTCACCGGGCGGGACTGAACCCCAGCATTTT.

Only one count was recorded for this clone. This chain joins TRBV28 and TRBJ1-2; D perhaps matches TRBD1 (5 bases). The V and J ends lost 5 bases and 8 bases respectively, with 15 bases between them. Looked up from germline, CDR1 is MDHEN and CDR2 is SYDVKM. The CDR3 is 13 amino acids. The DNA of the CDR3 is TGTGCCAGCAGTCTCACCCCGGGGGAGGGCTACACCTTC. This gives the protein CASSLTPGEGYTF.

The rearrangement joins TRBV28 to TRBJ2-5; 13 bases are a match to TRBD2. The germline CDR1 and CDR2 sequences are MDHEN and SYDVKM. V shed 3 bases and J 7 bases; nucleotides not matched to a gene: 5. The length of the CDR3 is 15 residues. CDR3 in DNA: TGTGCCAGCAGTTTGGGACTAGCGGGGTGGTGGACCCAGTACTTC. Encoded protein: CASSLGLAGWWTQYF.